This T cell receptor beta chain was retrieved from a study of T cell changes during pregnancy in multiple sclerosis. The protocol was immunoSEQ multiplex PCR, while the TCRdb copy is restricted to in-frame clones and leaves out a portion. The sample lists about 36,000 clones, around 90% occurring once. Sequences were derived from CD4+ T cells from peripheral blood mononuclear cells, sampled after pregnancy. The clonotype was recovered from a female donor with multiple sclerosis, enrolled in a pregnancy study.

The CDR3 DNA reads as TGTGCCAGCAGTTTATCGGTCGCAGGCTCCTACGAGCAGTACTTC. This sequence encodes CASSLSVAGSYEQYF. This chain links TRBV27 with TRBJ2-7; D uncertain. From germline, CDR1 is MNHEY and CDR2 SMNVEV (reference sequence). V was trimmed by 0 bases and J by 0 bases, leaving 9 bases between them. The CDR3 sequence is 15 residues long.